A selection of T cell receptor beta chains follows, all from one sample in a study of blood T cell repertoires in COVID-19. Libraries were prepared by immunoSEQ multiplex PCR; TCRdb keeps only in-frame clonotypes and omits some of them. The table has roughly 90,000 clones, 80% seen once. The sequenced material came from peripheral blood. These TCRs come from a woman in her seventies with acute or convalescent COVID-19. The CDR3 runs from the conserved cysteine through the conserved F or W. D genes are given only for firm matches. Size tells how often a clone was seen (once, few, many) or the class of an expanded clone, and some rows leave it out.

j_call d_call v_call clone_size cdr3_aa cdr3_nt
TRBJ2-5 TRBD2 TRBV6-5 NA CASTRRLAGEETQYF TGTGCCAGCACCCGAAGACTAGCGGGAGAAGAGACCCAGTACTTC
TRBJ2-7 TRBD2 TRBV6-5 NA CASSSGLAGSEQYF TGTGCCAGCAGTTCGGGACTAGCGGGATCCGAGCAGTACTTC
TRBJ1-2 NA TRBV21-1 NA CARLPTGVGYTF TGTGCCAGACTGCCGACAGGAGTTGGCTACACCTTC
TRBJ2-1 TRBD1 TRBV11-3 few CASSLDGTGDGEQFF TGTGCCAGCAGCTTAGATGGGACAGGGGACGGTGAGCAGTTCTTC
TRBJ1-5 NA TRBV27 NA CASSLTEYSNQPQHF TGTGCCAGCAGTTTGACAGAGTATAGCAATCAGCCCCAGCATTTT
TRBJ2-3 TRBD2 TRBV11-2 once CASSQVVGREGTDTQYF TGTGCCAGCAGCCAGGTGGTCGGGCGGGAGGGCACAGATACGCAGTATTTT
TRBJ1-2 NA TRBV28 NA CASSFNGNYGYTF TGTGCCAGCAGTTTCAACGGGAACTATGGCTACACCTTC
TRBJ1-5 NA TRBV6-6 few CASSYRDIGNQPQHF TGTGCCAGCAGTTACCGGGACATCGGCAATCAGCCCCAGCATTTT
TRBJ2-1 TRBD2 TRBV5-4 NA CASSSNLAGGWNEQFF TGTGCCAGCAGCTCGAATTTAGCGGGGGGTTGGAATGAGCAGTTCTTC
TRBJ2-2 NA TRBV30 NA CAWSVPSTGELFF TGTGCCTGGAGTGTCCCCTCCACCGGGGAGCTGTTTTTT
TRBJ2-2 NA TRBV3-1/TRBV3-2 NA CASSLRLTGVLFF TGTGCCAGCAGCCTTCGACTTACGGGGGTGCTGTTTTTT
TRBJ2-5 TRBD1 TRBV5-4 few CASSMDRFQETQYF TGTGCCAGCAGCATGGACAGGTTTCAAGAGACCCAGTACTTC
TRBJ2-7 NA TRBV28 few CASNPIGETYEQYF TGTGCCAGCAACCCAATAGGGGAAACCTACGAGCAGTACTTC
TRBJ2-2 NA TRBV21-1 NA CASSKQSAGGPLNSTGELFF TGTGCCAGCAGCAAACAAAGTGCGGGGGGCCCCCTTAACTCCACCGGGGAGCTGTTTTTT
TRBJ1-5 TRBD1 TRBV9 few CASSQGGVGNQPQHF TGTGCCAGCTCACAGGGGGGGGTAGGGAATCAGCCCCAGCATTTT
TRBJ2-2 TRBD2 TRBV9 once CASSVVGSGSTRGELFF TGTGCCAGCAGCGTAGTTGGTAGCGGGTCAACCCGCGGGGAGCTGTTTTTT
TRBJ2-7 TRBD2 TRBV6-5 NA CASSPTLAATYEQYF TGTGCCAGCAGCCCGACACTAGCGGCAACCTACGAGCAGTACTTC
TRBJ1-5 NA TRBV24-1 NA CATEEAQPQHF TGTGCCACCGAGGAGGCCCAGCCCCAGCATTTT
TRBJ2-3 TRBD2 TRBV7-9 few CASSPSAGGPPSTDTQYF TGTGCCAGCAGCCCATCAGCGGGAGGCCCACCTAGCACAGATACGCAGTATTTT
TRBJ1-1 TRBD1 TRBV3-1/TRBV3-2 once CASSQHRGLNTEAFF TGTGCCAGCAGCCAGCACAGGGGCCTCAACACTGAAGCTTTCTTT
TRBJ2-2 NA TRBV7-2 NA CASSLVIGLPPTGELFF TGTGCCAGCAGCTTAGTGATAGGACTACCTCCCACCGGGGAGCTGTTTTTT
TRBJ2-3 TRBD1 TRBV4-1 NA CASSSPGQGWTDTQYF TGCGCCAGCAGCTCTCCGGGACAGGGGTGGACAGATACGCAGTATTTT
TRBJ1-6 TRBD1 TRBV14 few CASSQLLQGRSPLHF TGTGCCAGCAGCCAGCTGCTACAGGGGCGCTCACCCCTCCACTTT
TRBJ2-5 NA TRBV30 NA CAWLPLSGPQYF TGTGCCTGGTTACCCCTTAGCGGCCCCCAGTACTTC
TRBJ2-1 TRBD2 TRBV6-5 NA CASKLAGGWWEQFF TGTGCCAGCAAATTAGCGGGAGGGTGGTGGGAGCAGTTCTTC
TRBJ2-7 NA TRBV7-2 NA CASSSGRTVYEQYF TGTGCCAGCAGCTCGGGCAGGACAGTCTACGAGCAGTACTTC
TRBJ2-2 NA TRBV9 NA CASSAGSPNTGELFF TGTGCCAGCAGTGCCGGGTCTCCCAACACCGGGGAGCTGTTTTTT
TRBJ2-1 TRBD2 TRBV19 NA CASSILAGGNEQFF TGTGCCAGTAGTATTCTAGCGGGTGGCAATGAGCAGTTCTTC
TRBJ2-7 NA TRBV6-1 NA CASSETWQYEQYF TGTGCCAGCAGTGAAACCTGGCAGTACGAGCAGTACTTC
TRBJ1-2 NA TRBV30 NA CAWGRLGGPNYGYTF TGTGCCTGGGGCAGGTTGGGGGGGCCTAACTATGGCTACACCTTC
TRBJ2-1 NA TRBV5-8 NA CASSLASTSYNEQFF TGTGCCAGCAGCTTGGCTAGCACCTCCTACAATGAGCAGTTCTTC
TRBJ2-7 TRBD1 TRBV6-1 NA CASSETGQGYEQYF TGTGCCAGCAGTGAAACCGGACAGGGCTACGAGCAGTACTTC
TRBJ2-7 NA TRBV19 NA CASSRGYEQYF TGTGCCAGTAGTAGAGGCTACGAGCAGTACTTC
TRBJ1-1 TRBD1 TRBV2 NA CASKSTGDTEAFF TGTGCCAGCAAGTCTACAGGGGACACTGAAGCTTTCTTT
TRBJ1-2 NA TRBV7-9 many CASSRGLRGYTF TGTGCCAGCAGCAGAGGGCTGCGGGGCTACACCTTC
TRBJ1-1 NA TRBV28 NA CASSLLGRMNTEAFF TGTGCCAGCAGTTTATTGGGCAGGATGAACACTGAAGCTTTCTTT
TRBJ2-7 NA TRBV5-1 NA CASSLSGGAGNYEQYF TGCGCCAGCAGCTTGTCTGGGGGGGCAGGAAACTACGAGCAGTACTTC
TRBJ1-6 TRBD1 TRBV30 few CAWGRQGSSPLHF TGTGCCTGGGGGAGACAGGGGAGTTCACCCCTCCACTTT
TRBJ1-5 NA TRBV7-9 few CASSSEGGQPQHF TGTGCCAGCAGCTCTGAGGGTGGTCAGCCCCAGCATTTT
TRBJ2-2 NA TRBV7-2 NA CASSLETAGLGELFF TGTGCCAGCAGCTTAGAGACGGCAGGGCTCGGGGAGCTGTTTTTT
TRBJ2-5 NA TRBV3-1/TRBV3-2 NA CASSETGWETQYF TGTGCCAGCAGCGAGACAGGCTGGGAGACCCAGTACTTC
TRBJ2-3 TRBD2 TRBV10-1 NA CASSAKLPGGHKDTQYF TGCGCCAGCAGTGCTAAACTCCCGGGGGGGCATAAAGATACGCAGTATTTT
TRBJ2-7 NA TRBV7-8 NA CASSPHRTSSYEQYF TGTGCCAGCAGCCCTCACAGGACCAGCTCCTACGAGCAGTACTTC
TRBJ2-7 NA TRBV10-1 many CASSEFHSSYEQYF TGCGCCAGCAGTGAGTTTCACAGCTCCTACGAGCAGTACTTC
TRBJ2-2 NA TRBV7-8 NA CASSFSTGTLNTGELFF TGTGCCAGCAGCTTCAGCACCGGGACACTGAACACCGGGGAGCTGTTTTTT